This record concerns one T cell receptor (beta chain) sequence. This clone has just one count. The clone's antigen remains unknown. Per-base qualities were not stored, and no clone one base away is much larger. Genomic DNA was isolated from the sorted cells so that the TCRbeta CDR3 region could be sequenced. The immunoSEQ Assay was used for sequencing of TCRbeta CDR3 regions. What TCRdb holds here is the immuneACCESS table cut down to in-frame rearrangements. Part of the clones is not present; checked against another copy, under half of the missing clones reflect an unresolved V gene, and the others are unexplained. The sample contains roughly 90,000 clones, approximately 91% of them found a single time. In total, the top ten clones hold more than 0.25% of the sample. Patients with a history of autoimmune disease or receiving systemic immunosuppression were excluded from the trial. Peripheral blood for TCR sequencing was collected from all dose cohorts at baseline, on cycle 4 day 1, and on cycle 7 day 1. Samples were obtained from an open-label, multicenter, first-in-human phase I dose-escalation trial of ivuxolimab. Adults with locally advanced or metastatic head and neck squamous cell, hepatocellular, melanoma or renal cell carcinoma were enrolled in the trial. Before TCR sequencing, CD4+ and CD8+ T cells were separately sorted from peripheral blood.

The data were obtained in a study of OX40 agonist ivuxolimab in advanced cancers. Describing the broader study: The costimulatory receptor OX40 (CD134) was targeted by ivuxolimab, a fully human IgG2 agonistic monoclonal antibody. Intravenous ivuxolimab was administered to patients every 2 weeks at six dose levels: 0.01, 0.1, 0.3, 1.5, 3 and 10 mg/kg. A male proportion of under 85% and a mean age of 60 years, ranging from about 23 to 79, were recorded for the dose-escalation cohort. The paper reports the monotherapy dose-escalation portion (N of about 50 patients) of the phase I ivuxolimab trial. Of the 50 or so patients in dose escalation, about 20 had hepatocellular carcinoma, about 15 had melanoma, 9 had renal cell carcinoma and 9 had head and neck cancer. Patients were allowed to have had prior anti-PD-1, anti-PD-L1 or anti-CTLA-4 therapy, and approximately 41% of the dose-escalation patients had previously received checkpoint inhibitors. The purpose of peripheral TCRbeta sequencing was to test whether ivuxolimab changed TCR sequence diversity and led to clonal T-cell expansion. Partial responses were achieved by three dose-escalation patients, of whom one had hepatocellular carcinoma and two had cutaneous melanoma.

V loses 1 base, J loses 2 bases, and the germline ends lie 7 bases apart. Inclusive of the bounding cysteine and phenylalanine, the CDR3 is 14 residues long. Only CDR3 DNA is held: 42 bases, read in frame from base 1. CDR1 and CDR2 (LGHNA, YNFKEQ) derive from the germline V gene. What the work shows at the level of the full study, not this receptor alone: Which antigens the clonally expanded peripheral T cells were specific for was not determined. Low levels of normalized T-cell clonal expansion were also seen in some patients who did not respond. At doses from 0.1 to 3.0 mg/kg, clonal expansion was seen in both CD4+ and CD8+ blood T cells between baseline and week 6. In the 0.1-3.0 mg/kg groups, partial responders were among the patients with the lowest normalized peripheral clonal expansion, particularly in CD8+ T cells. After ivuxolimab, CD8+ T cells had more expanded clones than CD4+ T cells on average.

The source material was CD4+ or CD8+ T cells sorted from blood, sampled in a trial of the OX40 agonist ivuxolimab. The receptor was isolated from an adult with an advanced solid tumor such as melanoma, head and neck, liver or kidney cancer. This receptor chain uses TRBV4-2 and TRBJ2-3; the D gene lacks a confident call. The CDR3 has the sequence CASSQGAYTDTQYF. The DNA sequence is given as TGTGCCAGCAGCCAAGGGGCCTACACAGATACGCAGTATTTT.